This T cell receptor (beta chain) was documented in a study of blood T cell repertoires in COVID-19. Study-wide background: Both acute and convalescent COVID-19 samples were obtained from the United States, Italy and Spain. PBMCs, B-cell-depleted T cells, or T cells provided the cDNA or gDNA that made up the material.

In this sample, this clone turned up once. CDR3 size: 16 residues. Per germline, CDR1 SNHLY and CDR2 FYNNEI. The V and J ends lost 3 bases and 0 bases, in that order; junction bases with no gene match: 5. TCRdb's table, derived via immunoSEQ multiplex PCR, lists solely in-frame clones and lacks some. The table includes 95,000 to 100,000 clones, roughly 83% detected once. The receptor was derived from a woman aged 60-70 years with acute or convalescent COVID-19. The chain links TRBV2 to TRBJ1-5; 7 nucleotides line up with TRBD1. The sample taken for sequencing was peripheral blood. Here the CDR3 DNA reads TGTGCCAGCAGTGACCCGGACAGGCGTAGCAATCAGCCCCAGCATTTT. Translating it yields CASSDPDRRSNQPQHF.